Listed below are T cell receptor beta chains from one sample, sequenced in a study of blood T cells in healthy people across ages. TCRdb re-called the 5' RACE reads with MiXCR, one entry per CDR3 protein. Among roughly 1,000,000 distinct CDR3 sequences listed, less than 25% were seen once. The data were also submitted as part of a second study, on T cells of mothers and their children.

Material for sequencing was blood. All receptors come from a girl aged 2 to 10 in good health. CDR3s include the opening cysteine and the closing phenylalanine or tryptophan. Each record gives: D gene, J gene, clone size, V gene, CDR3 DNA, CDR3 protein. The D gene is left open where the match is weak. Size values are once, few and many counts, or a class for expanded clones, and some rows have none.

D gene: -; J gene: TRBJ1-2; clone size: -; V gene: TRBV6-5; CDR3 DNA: TGTGCCAGCAGCTCGTCCCGGTATGGCTACACCTTC; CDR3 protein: CASSSSRYGYTF
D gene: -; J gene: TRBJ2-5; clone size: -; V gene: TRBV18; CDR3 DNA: TGTGCCAGCTCGCCGGGGGCCGTTCAAGAGACCCAGTACTTC; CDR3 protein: CASSPGAVQETQYF
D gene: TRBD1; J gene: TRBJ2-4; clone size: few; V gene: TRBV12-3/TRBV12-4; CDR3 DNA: TGTGCCAGCAGGGGACAGGGAAACATTCAGTACTTC; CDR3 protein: CASRGQGNIQYF
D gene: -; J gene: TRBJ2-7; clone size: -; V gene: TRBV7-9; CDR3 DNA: TGTGCCACCCGGACCGAGGAGCAGTACTTC; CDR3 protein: CATRTEEQYF
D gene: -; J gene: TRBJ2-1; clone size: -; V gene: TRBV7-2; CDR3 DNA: TGTGCCAGCAGCCCGAACCCCGCTGACAGTATCTCCTACAATGAGCAGTTCTTC; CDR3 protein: CASSPNPADSISYNEQFF
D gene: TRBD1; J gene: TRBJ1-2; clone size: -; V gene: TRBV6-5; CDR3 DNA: TGTGCCAGCAGTTACTCTGGAGCCGGGACAGGGGACTATGGCTACACCTTC; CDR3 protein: CASSYSGAGTGDYGYTF
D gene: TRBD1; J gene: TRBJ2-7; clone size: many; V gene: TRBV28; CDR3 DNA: TGTGCCAGCAGTTTACCGGGGACAGGGTACGAGCAGTACTTC; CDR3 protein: CASSLPGTGYEQYF
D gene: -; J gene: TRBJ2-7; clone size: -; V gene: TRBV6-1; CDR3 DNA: TGTGCCAGCAGTGAAGGCGGGAACTACTACGAGCAGTACTTC; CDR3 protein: CASSEGGNYYEQYF
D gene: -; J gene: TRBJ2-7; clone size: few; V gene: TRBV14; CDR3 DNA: TGTGCCAGCAGCCAAGAAGGGACGGCTCCCTACGAGCAGTACTTC; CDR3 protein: CASSQEGTAPYEQYF
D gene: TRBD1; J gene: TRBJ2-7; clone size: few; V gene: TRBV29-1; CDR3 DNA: TGCAGCGCCGCCGGGACAGCCTCCTACGAGCAGTACTTC; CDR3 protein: CSAAGTASYEQYF
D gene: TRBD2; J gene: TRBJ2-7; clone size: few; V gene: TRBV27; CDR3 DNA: TGTGCCAGCAGTACCAAGAATGGAGGTAGCGGGAGTTCCGAGCAGTACTTC; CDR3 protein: CASSTKNGGSGSSEQYF
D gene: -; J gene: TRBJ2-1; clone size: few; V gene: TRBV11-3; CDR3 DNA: TGTGCCAGCAGCTTTGGACTGAACAATGAGCAGTTCTTC; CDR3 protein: CASSFGLNNEQFF
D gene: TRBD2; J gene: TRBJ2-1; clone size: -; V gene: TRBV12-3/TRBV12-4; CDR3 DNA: TGTGCCAGCAGTTTTTGGCTAGCGGCTTATGAGCAGTTCTTC; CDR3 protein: CASSFWLAAYEQFF
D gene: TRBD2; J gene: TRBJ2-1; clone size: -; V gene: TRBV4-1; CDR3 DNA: TGCGCCAGCAGCCAAGTGGGGACTAGAGTCAACGAGCAGCACTTC; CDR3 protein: CASSQVGTRVNEQHF
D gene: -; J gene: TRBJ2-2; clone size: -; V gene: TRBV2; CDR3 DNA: TGTGCCAGCAGTGAAGCTGGTGGCGGGGAGCTGTTTTTT; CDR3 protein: CASSEAGGGELFF
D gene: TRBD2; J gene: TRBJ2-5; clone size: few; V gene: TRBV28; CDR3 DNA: TGTGCCAGCAGTACCTCCCTCCCAACTAGCGGGGGCCCGGTTGTCGTAGAGACCCAGTACTTC; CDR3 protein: CASSTSLPTSGGPVVVETQYF
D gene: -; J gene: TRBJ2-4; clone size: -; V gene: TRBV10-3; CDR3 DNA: TGTGCCATCAGTGAGTCGACAGGTCCCGGGAACATTCAGTACTTC; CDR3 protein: CAISESTGPGNIQYF
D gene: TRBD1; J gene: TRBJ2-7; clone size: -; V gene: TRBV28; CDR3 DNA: TGTGCCAGCAGTTTATTACGACAGGGGGCGGGCGAGCAGTACTTC; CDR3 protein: CASSLLRQGAGEQYF
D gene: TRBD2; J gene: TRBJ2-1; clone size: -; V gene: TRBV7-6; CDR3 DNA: TGTGCCAGCGGCAGGGAGGGCTCCTACAATGAGCAGTTCTTC; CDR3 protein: CASGREGSYNEQFF
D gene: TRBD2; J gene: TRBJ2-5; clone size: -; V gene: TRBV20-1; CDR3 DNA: TGCAGTCCTCTGTCAGCGGGGGGGCCGAGAGTCCAGACCCAGTACTTC; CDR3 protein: CSPLSAGGPRVQTQYF
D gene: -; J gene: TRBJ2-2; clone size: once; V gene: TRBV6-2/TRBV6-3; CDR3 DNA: TGTGCCAGCAGCCACGGCGAGGGATCCGGGGAGCTGTTTTTT; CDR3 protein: CASSHGEGSGELFF
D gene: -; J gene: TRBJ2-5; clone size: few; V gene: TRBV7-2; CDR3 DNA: TGTGCCAGCAGCGCTATTACAGGGAAAGAGACCCAGTACTTC; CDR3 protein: CASSAITGKETQYF
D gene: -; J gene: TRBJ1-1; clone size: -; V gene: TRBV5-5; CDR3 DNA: TGTGCCAGCAGCTTGGGTTTTGCGGGGAACACTGAAGCTTTCTTT; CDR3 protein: CASSLGFAGNTEAFF
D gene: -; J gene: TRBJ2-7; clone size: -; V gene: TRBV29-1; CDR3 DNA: TGCAGCGTTGAAGACCTGACAGGACAGGAGGGTGTGCAGTACTTC; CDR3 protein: CSVEDLTGQEGVQYF
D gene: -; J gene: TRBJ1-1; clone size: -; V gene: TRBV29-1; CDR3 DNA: TGCAGCGTTCTAAAGGGGAGGAACACTGAAGCTTTCTTT; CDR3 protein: CSVLKGRNTEAFF
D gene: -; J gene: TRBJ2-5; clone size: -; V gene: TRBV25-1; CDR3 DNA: TGTGCCAGCAGTGATCTAATGGACAGCCAAGAGACCCAGTACTTC; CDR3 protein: CASSDLMDSQETQYF
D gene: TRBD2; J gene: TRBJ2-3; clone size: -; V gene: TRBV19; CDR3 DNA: TGTGCCAGTCTCCCTATAGCGGGGAGTCCAGATACGCAGTATTTT; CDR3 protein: CASLPIAGSPDTQYF
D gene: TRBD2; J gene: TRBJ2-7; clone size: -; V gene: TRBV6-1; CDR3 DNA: TGTGCCAGCAGAACTAGCGGGGACTCCTACGAGCAGTACTTC; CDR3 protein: CASRTSGDSYEQYF
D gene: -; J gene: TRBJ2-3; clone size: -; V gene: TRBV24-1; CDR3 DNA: TGTGCCACCAGTGACCCGACCGGTGGAGATACGCAGTATTTT; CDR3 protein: CATSDPTGGDTQYF
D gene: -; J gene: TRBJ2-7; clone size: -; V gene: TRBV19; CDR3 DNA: TGTGCCAGTAGTAACGGGGTCCTAGTCCACGAGCAGTACTTC; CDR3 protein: CASSNGVLVHEQYF
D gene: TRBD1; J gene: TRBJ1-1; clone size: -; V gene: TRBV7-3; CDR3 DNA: TGTGCCAGCAGCTCGGGACAGTCAAAGAATGAAGCTTTCTTT; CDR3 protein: CASSSGQSKNEAFF
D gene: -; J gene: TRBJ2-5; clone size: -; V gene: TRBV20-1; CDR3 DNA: TGCAGTGCTAGAGATAACGCGGGCCAAGAGACCCAGTACTTC; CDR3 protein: CSARDNAGQETQYF
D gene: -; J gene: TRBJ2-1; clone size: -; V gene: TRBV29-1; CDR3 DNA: TGCAGCGTTGAAGACCAGGGCACTGAGCAGTTCTTC; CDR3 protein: CSVEDQGTEQFF
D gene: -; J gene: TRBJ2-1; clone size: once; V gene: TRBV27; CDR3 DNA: TGTGCCAGCAGTATGGGTTTTGCCTACAATGAGCAGTTCTTC; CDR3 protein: CASSMGFAYNEQFF
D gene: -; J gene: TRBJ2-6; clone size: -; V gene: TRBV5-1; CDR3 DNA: TGCGCCAGCAGCTGGGGGGACCCTGGGGCCAACGTCCTGACTTTC; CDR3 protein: CASSWGDPGANVLTF
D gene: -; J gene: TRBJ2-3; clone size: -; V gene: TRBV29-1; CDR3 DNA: TGCAGCGTTGCGCCGTCGAGGGGCACAGATACGCAGTATTTT; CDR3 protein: CSVAPSRGTDTQYF
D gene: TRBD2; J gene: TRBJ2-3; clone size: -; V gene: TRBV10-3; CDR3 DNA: TGTGCCATCTGGGGGGAGGGCCTCGGAGATACGCAGTATTTT; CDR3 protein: CAIWGEGLGDTQYF
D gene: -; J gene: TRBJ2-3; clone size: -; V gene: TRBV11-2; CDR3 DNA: TGTGCCAGCAGCTTAAACTTAAGGGGCGTCGAGTCAGATACGCAGTATTTT; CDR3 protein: CASSLNLRGVESDTQYF
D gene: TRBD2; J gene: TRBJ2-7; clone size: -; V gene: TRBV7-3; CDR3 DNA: TGTGCCAGCAGCTTAGGTAGCAGCGGGGGGTCCTACGAGCAGTACTTC; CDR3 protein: CASSLGSSGGSYEQYF
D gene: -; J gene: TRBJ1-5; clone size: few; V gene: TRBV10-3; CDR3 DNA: TGTGCCACCAGTGAGAGTATTACGCTCAGCCGCAATCAGCCCCAGCATTTT; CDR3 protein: CATSESITLSRNQPQHF
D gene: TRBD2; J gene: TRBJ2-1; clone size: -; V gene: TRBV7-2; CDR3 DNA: TGTGCCAGCAGCTCGAACCCCTGGACTAGCGGGGGGAATGAGCAGTTCTTC; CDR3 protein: CASSSNPWTSGGNEQFF
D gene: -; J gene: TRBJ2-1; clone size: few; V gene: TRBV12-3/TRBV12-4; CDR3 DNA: TGTGCCAGCAGTAAGGGAATGGCCTACAATGAGCAGTTCTTC; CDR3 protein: CASSKGMAYNEQFF
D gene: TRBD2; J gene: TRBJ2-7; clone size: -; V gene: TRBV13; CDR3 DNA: TGTGCCAGCAGCCTACCAGCGGGGTACTACGAGCAGTACTTC; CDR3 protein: CASSLPAGYYEQYF
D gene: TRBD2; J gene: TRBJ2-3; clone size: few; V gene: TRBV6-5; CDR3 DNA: TGTGCCAGCAGTTACTCGAGAGCTAGCGGGGGGGCAGCGGGAGATACGCAGTATTTT; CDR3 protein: CASSYSRASGGAAGDTQYF
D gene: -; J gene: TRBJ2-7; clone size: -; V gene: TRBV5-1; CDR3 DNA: TGCGCCAGCAGCTTGAATCCGTCCGACGGTTACTCCTACGAGCAGTACTTC; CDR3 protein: CASSLNPSDGYSYEQYF
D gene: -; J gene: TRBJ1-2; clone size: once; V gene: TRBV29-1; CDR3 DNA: TGCAGCGAATACTCTTACTTGGGCTACACCTTC; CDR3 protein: CSEYSYLGYTF
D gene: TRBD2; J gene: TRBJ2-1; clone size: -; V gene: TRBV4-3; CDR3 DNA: TGCGCCAGCAGCCAAGATTATCCCCGCGGGGGGGACGGTGAGCAGTTCTTC; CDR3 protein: CASSQDYPRGGDGEQFF
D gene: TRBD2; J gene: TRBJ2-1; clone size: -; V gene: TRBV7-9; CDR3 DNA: TGTGCCAGCAGCTCACATGGACTAGCGGACAATGAGCAGTTCTTC; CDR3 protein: CASSSHGLADNEQFF
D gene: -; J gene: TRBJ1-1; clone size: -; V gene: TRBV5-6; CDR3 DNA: TGTGCCAGCAGCTCAACTGACAGGAGAGATTTT; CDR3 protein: CASSSTDRRDF
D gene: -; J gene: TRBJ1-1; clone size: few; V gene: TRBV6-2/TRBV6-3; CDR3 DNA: TGTGCCAGCAGTACGGCCGTGCTGAACACTGAAGCTTTCTTT; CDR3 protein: CASSTAVLNTEAFF